The 20 T cell receptor beta chains in this list originate from one sample, sequenced in a study of blood T cell repertoires in COVID-19. Libraries were prepared by immunoSEQ multiplex PCR; TCRdb keeps only in-frame clonotypes and omits some of them. The table records some 70,000 clones, around 86% of them present only once. Sequencing input: peripheral blood. All receptors derive from a man between 50 and 59 years old with active COVID-19.

The chain carries TRBV12-3 or TRBV12-4 and TRBJ2-7; D might be TRBD2 (5 bases). This CDR3 has 13 amino acids. Trimming removed 3 bases from V and 2 bases from J, with 8 bases in between. The CDR3 sequence is CASSFGDPYEQYF. In DNA, the CDR3 is TGTGCCAGCAGTTTCGGGGATCCCTACGAGCAGTACTTC.

This chain joins TRBV19 and TRBJ2-5; 7 nucleotides agree with TRBD1. The CDR3 is 13 residues long. The J segment lost 5 bases and the V segment lost 4 bases, leaving 4 bases of the junction unmatched. The germline V gene has CDR1 LNHDA and CDR2 SQIVND (reference sequence). This CDR3 is CASSTNRGETQYF. In nucleotides, the CDR3 is TGTGCCAGTAGTACCAACAGGGGTGAGACCCAGTACTTC.

This chain connects TRBV6-5 to TRBJ1-6; D is possibly TRBD1 (6 bases). Per the germline V gene, CDR1 is MNHEY and CDR2 is SVGAGI. The CDR3 has 14 residues. V shed 5 bases and J shed 7 bases, with 12 bases lying between them. The CDR3 reads CASSRLDRNSPLHF. The DNA of the CDR3 is TGTGCCAGCAGTAGGCTCGACAGGAATTCACCCCTCCACTTT.

The V and J genes are TRBV6-5 and TRBJ2-3; D unclear. CDR1 is MNHEY, CDR2 SVGAGI, per germline. Between the trimmed V and J ends, which lost 10 bases and 6 bases, there was a span of 20 bases. The CDR3 totals 14 residues. DNA of the CDR3: TGTGCCACCCTGGATCTCTCTAGGTGGGATACGCAGTATTTT. Its translation is CATLDLSRWDTQYF.

The V call is TRBV9, the J call TRBJ2-1; D gene unclear. The CDR3 is 14 amino acids. V shed 0 bases and J shed 8 bases, with 12 bases lying between them. Germline-derived CDR1 and CDR2 are SGDLS and YYNGEE. CDR3 protein: CASSVDSAHDEQFF. The CDR3 DNA is TGTGCCAGCAGCGTAGACTCTGCCCACGATGAGCAGTTCTTC. The variable domain in full, with the rest retrieved from reference TRBV9 and TRBJ2-1, is DSGVTQTPKHLITATGQRVTLRCSPRSGDLSVYWYQQSLDQGLQFLIQYYNGEERAKGNILERFSAQQFPDLHSELNLSSLELGDSALYFCASSVDSAHDEQFFGPGTRLTVL.

The chain uses TRBV19 and TRBJ2-1; the D gene is possibly TRBD2 (5 bases). Germline V gives CDR1 LNHDA, CDR2 SQIVND (reference sequence). Trimming took off 5 bases at V and 4 bases at J, with 15 bases between the two ends. The CDR3 spans 15 residues. The CDR3 loop reads CASSRASQIYNEQFF. CDR3 DNA sequence: TGTGCCAGTAGTCGAGCTAGCCAGATATACAATGAGCAGTTCTTC.

This chain connects TRBV7-8 to TRBJ1-1; TRBD1 agrees at 7 bases. V was clipped by 4 bases and J by 8 bases; unmatched bases: 7. This CDR3 has 13 amino acids. In germline, CDR1 is SGHVS, CDR2 FQNEAQ. The CDR3 is CASSWTTGQEAFF. The CDR3 DNA reads as TGTGCCAGCAGCTGGACGACAGGGCAGGAAGCTTTCTTT.

The chain uses TRBV28 and TRBJ2-7; maybe TRBD1 (5 bases). The V end lost 4 bases, the J end lost 3 bases, and 16 bases lay between the germline ends. The CDR3 runs to 15 residues. The germline CDR1 and CDR2 sequences are MDHEN and SYDVKM. Here the CDR3 DNA reads TGTGCCAGCAGTTACCTAGAGACAGTAATCTACGAGCAGTACTTC. Amino acids: CASSYLETVIYEQYF.

V gene TRBV4-1 combines with J gene TRBJ2-7; a possible D gene is TRBD1 (5 bases). Trimming left V 4 bases short and J 0 bases short, with 13 bases between. The CDR3 is 15 amino acids. CDR1 is MGHRA, CDR2 YSYEKL, per germline. The CDR3 spells CASSPAPRASYEQYF. CDR3 coding DNA: TGCGCCAGCAGCCCCGCTCCCAGGGCCTCCTACGAGCAGTACTTC.

This rearrangement joins TRBV9 to TRBJ1-6; 7 bases are a match to TRBD1. The V segment lost 3 bases and the J segment 7 bases; nucleotides outside the gene matches: 7. CDR3 length equals 15 residues. CDR1 and CDR2 (germline): SGDLS, YYNGEE. The CDR3 DNA is TGTGCCAGCAGCGGGGCGACAGGGCGGAATTCACCCCTCCACTTT. Residues: CASSGATGRNSPLHF.

On this clone: The same CDR3 can be traced to other DNA sequences in this sample. The chain recombines TRBV7-2 with TRBJ2-1; 7 nucleotides match TRBD1. This CDR3 comprises 13 residues. Germline CDR1 is SGHTA and CDR2 is FQGNSA. The J segment lost 6 bases and the V segment lost 3 bases, leaving 2 bases of the junction unmatched. CDR3 in amino acids: CASSFDRANEQFF. The DNA for the CDR3 is TGTGCCAGCAGCTTCGACAGGGCCAATGAGCAGTTCTTC.

The chain employs TRBV5-4 and TRBJ1-5; 10 bases are shared with TRBD1. The germline V gene encodes CDR1 SGHNT and CDR2 YYREEE (reference sequence). The CDR3 covers 14 residues. Trimming removed 4 bases from V and 5 bases from J; junction bases left unmatched: 3. The CDR3 is CASSRDRGDQPQHF. As DNA, the CDR3 is TGTGCCAGCAGCCGGGACAGGGGCGATCAGCCCCAGCATTTT.

This clone has a single count. This chain joins TRBV5-1 and TRBJ2-1, with unresolved D. CDR1 and CDR2 from the germline V gene are SGHRS and YFSETQ. CDR3 length: 13 amino acids. Trimming left V 5 bases short and J 8 bases short, with 14 bases between. The CDR3 loop is CASRSKMGHEQFF. The DNA of the CDR3 is TGCGCCAGCAGATCCAAAATGGGCCATGAGCAGTTCTTC.

The chain joins TRBV11-3 to TRBJ2-1, with no clear D. The germline V gene encodes CDR1 SGHNT and CDR2 YENEEA. Trimming pared 4 bases from V and 1 base from J, leaving 5 bases between. The CDR3 extends over 13 amino acids. As DNA, the CDR3 is TGTGCCAGCAGCTCCAGATCCTACAATGAGCAGTTCTTC. It codes for CASSSRSYNEQFF.

The genes are TRBV6-2 or TRBV6-3 and TRBJ2-4; 10 positions match TRBD2. The V gene end was trimmed by 6 bases and the J gene end by 0 bases; junction bases not matched to a gene: 17. CDR1 is MNHEY, CDR2 SVGEGT, per germline. The CDR3 runs 20 residues. The CDR3 protein is CASSSFEREGSAIAKNIQYF. The CDR3 nucleotides are TGTGCCAGCAGCTCCTTTGAGCGGGAGGGCTCCGCAATAGCCAAAAACATTCAGTACTTC.

This chain joins TRBV7-9 and TRBJ2-1; 13 bases align to TRBD2. The junction had 12 bases not matched to a gene; V was cut back by 3 bases and J by 4 bases. Germline CDR1 and CDR2: SEHNR and FQNEAQ (reference sequence). The CDR3 spans 19 residues. The CDR3 sequence is CASSFRGQPGLAGYNEQFF. Written as DNA, the CDR3 is TGTGCCAGCAGCTTCCGAGGACAGCCGGGACTAGCGGGATACAATGAGCAGTTCTTC.

This clone was recorded once. V usage is TRBV5-1 and J usage is TRBJ2-3, with 10 bases lining up with TRBD2. CDR3 size: 14 residues. The V gene end was trimmed by 4 bases and the J gene end by 5 bases; junction bases not matched to a gene: 4. Germline V gene lookup returns CDR1 SGHRS and CDR2 YFSETQ. The chain's CDR3 is CASSSGRAIDTQYF. The CDR3 bases are TGCGCCAGCAGCAGCGGGAGGGCCATAGATACGCAGTATTTT.

The gene calls are TRBV20-1 and TRBJ2-1; D may be TRBD1 (6 bases). V lost 5 bases and J 7 bases, leaving 9 bases between the germline ends. CDR3 length equals 11 residues. CDR1 DFQATT and CDR2 SNEGSKA come from the germline V gene (reference sequence). Here the CDR3 reads CSAQQGNEQFF. The CDR3 DNA reads as TGCAGTGCTCAACAGGGAAATGAGCAGTTCTTC.

V gene TRBV5-6 combines with J gene TRBJ2-7; 11 bases are a match to TRBD1. Looked up from germline, CDR1 is SGHDT and CDR2 is YYEEEE. V gave up 6 bases and J gave up 4 bases; unmatched junction bases: 9. The CDR3 consists of 15 residues. Here the CDR3 reads CASTRTGGALYEQYF. In nucleotides, the CDR3 is TGTGCCAGCACCCGGACAGGGGGCGCTTTGTACGAGCAGTACTTC.

The gene calls are TRBV18 and TRBJ1-3; 7 positions match TRBD1. In germline, CDR1 is KGHSH, CDR2 LQKENI. The CDR3 spans 18 residues. V lost 0 bases, J lost 0 bases, and 8 bases stayed unmatched. The CDR3 region is CASSPPIRGGLSGNTIYF. The CDR3 bases are TGTGCCAGCTCACCACCGATAAGAGGGGGCCTCTCTGGAAACACCATATATTTT.